Listed below are T cell receptor beta chains from one sample, sequenced in a study of blood T cell repertoires in COVID-19. Sequenced by immunoSEQ multiplex PCR; TCRdb stores in-frame clones only, minus some. The table shows around 27,000 clones, with 75% to 85% occurring only once. Sequencing was done on a sample of peripheral blood. These TCRs come from a human donor in a cohort sampled during active COVID-19. Each CDR3 is given with its conserved first and last residue. Each record gives: J gene, D gene, clone size, V gene, CDR3 protein, CDR3 DNA. A D gene is named only where the DNA matches it firmly. Clone size is stated in some rows and not others, as once, few, many or a class when expanded.

>TRBJ2-3|TRBD2|-|TRBV7-2
CASSLLLAGGRDGTDTQYF
TGTGCCAGCAGCTTGCTACTAGCGGGGGGGCGGGACGGCACAGATACGCAGTATTTT
>TRBJ1-5|TRBD1|-|TRBV19
CASWDRGGYSNQPQHF
TGTGCCAGTTGGGACAGGGGCGGTTATAGCAATCAGCCCCAGCATTTT
>TRBJ1-5|TRBD1|few|TRBV2
CASREQGPHNQPQHF
TGTGCCAGCAGAGAACAGGGGCCCCACAATCAGCCCCAGCATTTT
>TRBJ1-2|TRBD1|-|TRBV6-5
CASSLSGQGGGYTF
TGTGCCAGCAGCCTTTCGGGACAGGGGGGAGGCTACACCTTC
>TRBJ2-7|-|once|TRBV4-3
CASSQAMLNHYEQYF
TGCGCCAGCAGCCAAGCTATGCTTAACCACTACGAGCAGTACTTC
>TRBJ2-1|TRBD2|-|TRBV27
CASTQSGGPPNEQFF
TGTGCCAGCACTCAGAGCGGGGGGCCGCCCAATGAGCAGTTCTTC
>TRBJ1-6|-|few|TRBV27
CASSLGTRYSPLHF
TGTGCCAGCAGTTTAGGGACAAGATATTCACCCCTCCACTTT
>TRBJ2-5|-|-|TRBV27
CASSLSSTAQETQYF
TGTGCCAGCAGTTTATCCTCGACAGCGCAAGAGACCCAGTACTTC
>TRBJ1-6|-|once|TRBV4-2
CASSKDGRGSSYNSPLHF
TGTGCCAGCAGCAAAGATGGGAGGGGGAGCTCCTATAATTCACCCCTCCACTTT
>TRBJ2-1|-|-|TRBV9
CASSVGGLRPYNEQFF
TGTGCCAGCAGCGTAGGCGGACTCCGCCCCTACAATGAGCAGTTCTTC
>TRBJ2-7|TRBD2|-|TRBV7-6
CASSLAPGTSGHGDF
TGTGCCAGCAGCTTAGCGCCCGGGACTAGCGGTCACGGAGACTTC
>TRBJ2-5|-|-|TRBV5-6
CASSSGSPNPLETQYF
TGTGCCAGCAGCTCCGGGTCCCCAAATCCGCTAGAGACCCAGTACTTC
>TRBJ2-3|TRBD2|-|TRBV6-1
CASSEAGGVGTDTQYF
TGTGCCAGCAGTGAAGCCGGGGGGGTTGGGACAGATACGCAGTATTTT
>TRBJ2-2|-|-|TRBV24-1
CATSEGTLAGELFF
TGTGCCACCAGTGAAGGGACACTAGCCGGGGAGCTGTTTTTT
>TRBJ1-6|-|-|TRBV9
CASSVDGSSYNSPLHF
TGTGCCAGCAGCGTTGATGGGAGCTCCTATAATTCACCCCTCCACTTT
>TRBJ2-5|-|-|TRBV28
CASTPDPAGETQYF
TGTGCCAGCACCCCAGACCCCGCCGGGGAGACCCAGTACTTC
>TRBJ2-7|-|few|TRBV7-2
CASSLGQHSYEQYF
TGTGCCAGCAGCTTAGGACAACACTCCTACGAGCAGTACTTC
>TRBJ1-2|TRBD1|-|TRBV2
CASSDQGAYGYTF
TGTGCCAGCAGTGATCAGGGGGCGTATGGCTACACCTTC
>TRBJ1-1|-|-|TRBV12-3/TRBV12-4
CASSLRPERAFF
TGTGCCAGCAGTTTACGTCCAGAGCGAGCTTTCTTT
>TRBJ2-1|TRBD2|-|TRBV15
CATSTPTTSGRLSEQFF
TGTGCCACCAGCACTCCTACGACTAGCGGGAGACTTAGTGAGCAGTTCTTC
>TRBJ1-1|TRBD1|-|TRBV9
CASSVARDSLNTEAFF
TGTGCCAGCAGCGTAGCCCGGGACAGTTTGAACACTGAAGCTTTCTTT
>TRBJ2-3|-|once|TRBV6-2/TRBV6-3
CASSIVRADTQYF
TGTGCCAGCAGTATAGTGAGGGCAGATACGCAGTATTTT
>TRBJ1-1|-|-|TRBV10-2
CASSYTGYTEAFF
TGCGCCAGCAGTTACACAGGGTACACTGAAGCTTTCTTT
>TRBJ2-3|-|-|TRBV27
CASTLGGPTDTQYF
TGTGCCAGCACCCTGGGGGGGCCCACAGATACGCAGTATTTT
>TRBJ1-2|TRBD1|-|TRBV7-2
CASSSDRVGGYTF
TGTGCCAGCAGCTCCGACAGGGTAGGCGGCTACACCTTC